The present T cell receptor beta chain was sequenced within a study of blood T cell repertoires in COVID-19. Study-level information: Material from acute and convalescent COVID-19 was sourced from the United States, Italy and Spain.

CDR1 and CDR2 from the germline V gene are MGHRA and YSYEKL. CDR3 length: 16 residues. V was pared by 0 bases and J by 2 bases, with 5 bases of the junction left unmatched. Authors' methods: Amplified reference gene primers provided the basis for estimating nucleated cell counts. Data came from immunoSEQ multiplex PCR; TCRdb stores just in-frame clones and leaves some out. Clonal size and the V and J genes are those of that table, whereas D and trimming came from the DNA. Seen here are 50,000 to 65,000 clones, 65% to 90% observed once, and the top ten hold 0.9% to 1.5%. Sequenced input: peripheral blood. The chain joins TRBV4-1 to TRBJ2-5; 8 bases agree with TRBD1. This TCR came from a man aged 35-49 years with acute or convalescent COVID-19. The DNA for the CDR3 is TGCGCCAGCAGCCAAGATGGGACAGGACTTCAAGAGACCCAGTACTTC. It yields the protein CASSQDGTGLQETQYF.